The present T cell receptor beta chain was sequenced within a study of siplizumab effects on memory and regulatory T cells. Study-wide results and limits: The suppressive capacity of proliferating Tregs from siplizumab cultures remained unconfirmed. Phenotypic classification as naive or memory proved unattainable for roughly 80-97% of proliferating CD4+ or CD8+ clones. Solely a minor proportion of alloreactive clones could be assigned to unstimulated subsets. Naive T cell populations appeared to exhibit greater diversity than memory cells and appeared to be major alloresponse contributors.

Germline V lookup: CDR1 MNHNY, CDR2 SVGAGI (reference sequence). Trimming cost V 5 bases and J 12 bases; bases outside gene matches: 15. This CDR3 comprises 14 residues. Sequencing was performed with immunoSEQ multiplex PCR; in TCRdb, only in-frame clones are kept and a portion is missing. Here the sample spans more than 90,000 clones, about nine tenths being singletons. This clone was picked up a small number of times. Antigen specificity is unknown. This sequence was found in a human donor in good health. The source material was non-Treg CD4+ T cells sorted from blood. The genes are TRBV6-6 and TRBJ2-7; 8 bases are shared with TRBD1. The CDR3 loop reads CASSPLWTGTPSYF. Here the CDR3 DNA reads TGTGCCAGCAGTCCACTATGGACAGGGACTCCCTCGTACTTC.